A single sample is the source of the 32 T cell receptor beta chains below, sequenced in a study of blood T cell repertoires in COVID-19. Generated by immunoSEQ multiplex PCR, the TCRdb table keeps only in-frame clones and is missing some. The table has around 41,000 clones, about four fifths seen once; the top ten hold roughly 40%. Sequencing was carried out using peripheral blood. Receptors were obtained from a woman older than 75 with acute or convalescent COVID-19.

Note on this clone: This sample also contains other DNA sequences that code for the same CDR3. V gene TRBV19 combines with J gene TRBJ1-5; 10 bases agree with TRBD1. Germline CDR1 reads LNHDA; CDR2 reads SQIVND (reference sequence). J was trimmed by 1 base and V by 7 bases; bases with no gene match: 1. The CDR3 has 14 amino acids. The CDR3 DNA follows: TGTGCCAGTACGGACAGGGGGAGCAATCAGCCCCAGCATTTT. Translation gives CASTDRGSNQPQHF.

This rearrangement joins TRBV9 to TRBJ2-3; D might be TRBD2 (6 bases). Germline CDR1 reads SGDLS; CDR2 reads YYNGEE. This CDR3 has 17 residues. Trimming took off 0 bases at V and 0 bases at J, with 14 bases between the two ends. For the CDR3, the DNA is TGTGCCAGCAGCGTAGGGGGTGGGACTTCTAGCACAGATACGCAGTATTTT. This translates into CASSVGGGTSSTDTQYF.

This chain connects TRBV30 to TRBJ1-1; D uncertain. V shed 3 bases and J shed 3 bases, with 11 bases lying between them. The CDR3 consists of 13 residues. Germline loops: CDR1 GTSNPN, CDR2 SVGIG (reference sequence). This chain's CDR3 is CAWRGQADTEAFF. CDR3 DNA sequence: TGTGCCTGGAGGGGCCAGGCCGACACTGAAGCTTTCTTT.

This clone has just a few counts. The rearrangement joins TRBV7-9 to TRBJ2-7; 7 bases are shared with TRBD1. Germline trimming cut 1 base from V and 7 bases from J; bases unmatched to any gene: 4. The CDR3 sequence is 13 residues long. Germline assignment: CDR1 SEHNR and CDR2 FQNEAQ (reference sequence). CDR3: CASSLGQGGEQYF. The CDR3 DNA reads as TGTGCCAGCAGCTTAGGACAGGGCGGGGAGCAGTACTTC.

This CDR3 reads CASSSTGSYEQYF. CDR3 DNA: TGTGCCAGCAGCTCCACAGGTTCCTACGAGCAGTACTTC. The gene calls are TRBV7-9 and TRBJ2-7; D perhaps matches TRBD1 (5 bases). The V end lost 4 bases, the J end lost 1 base, and 8 bases lay between the germline ends. CDR1 is SEHNR, CDR2 FQNEAQ, per germline (reference sequence). CDR3 length: 13 residues.

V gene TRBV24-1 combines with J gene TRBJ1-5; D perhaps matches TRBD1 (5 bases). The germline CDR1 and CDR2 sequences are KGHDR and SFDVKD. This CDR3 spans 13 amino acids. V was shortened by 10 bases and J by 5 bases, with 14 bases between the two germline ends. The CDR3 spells CATSSGVHQPQHF. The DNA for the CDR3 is TGTGCCACGAGTTCGGGGGTTCATCAGCCCCAGCATTTT.

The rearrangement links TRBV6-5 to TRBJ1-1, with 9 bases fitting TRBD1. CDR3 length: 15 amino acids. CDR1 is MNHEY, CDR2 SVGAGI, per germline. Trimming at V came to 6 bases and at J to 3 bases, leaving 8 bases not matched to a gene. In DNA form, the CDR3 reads TGTGCCAGCAGCCCCGGGACAGGGAAGGACACTGAAGCTTTCTTT. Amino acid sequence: CASSPGTGKDTEAFF.

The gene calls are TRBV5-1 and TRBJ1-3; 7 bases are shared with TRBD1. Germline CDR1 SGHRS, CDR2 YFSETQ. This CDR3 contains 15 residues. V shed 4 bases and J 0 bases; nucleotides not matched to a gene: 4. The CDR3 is CASSGDRGSGNTIYF. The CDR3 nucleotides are TGCGCCAGCAGCGGGGACAGAGGCTCTGGAAACACCATATATTTT. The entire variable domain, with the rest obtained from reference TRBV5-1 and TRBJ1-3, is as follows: KAGVTQTPRYLIKTRGQQVTLSCSPISGHRSVSWYQQTPGQGLQFLFEYFSETQRNKGNFPGRFSGRQFSNSRSEMNVSTLELGDSALYLCASSGDRGSGNTIYFGEGSWLTVV.

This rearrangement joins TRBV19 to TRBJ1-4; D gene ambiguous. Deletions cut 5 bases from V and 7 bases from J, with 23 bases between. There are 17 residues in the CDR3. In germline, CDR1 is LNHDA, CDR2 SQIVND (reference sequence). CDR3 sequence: CASSPGKRPRGGEKLFF. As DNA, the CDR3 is TGTGCCAGTAGTCCCGGTAAACGGCCCCGAGGCGGTGAAAAACTGTTTTTT.

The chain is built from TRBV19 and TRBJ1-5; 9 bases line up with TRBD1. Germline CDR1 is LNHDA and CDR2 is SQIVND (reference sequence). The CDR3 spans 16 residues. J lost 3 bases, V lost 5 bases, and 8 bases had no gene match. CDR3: CASSPGQGLFNQPQHF. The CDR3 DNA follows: TGTGCCAGTAGTCCGGGACAGGGTCTCTTCAATCAGCCCCAGCATTTT.

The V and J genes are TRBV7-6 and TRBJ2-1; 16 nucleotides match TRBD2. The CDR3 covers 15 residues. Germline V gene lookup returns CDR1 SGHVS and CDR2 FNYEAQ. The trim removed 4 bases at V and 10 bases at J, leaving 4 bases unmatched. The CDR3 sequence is CASSSGLAGGREQFF. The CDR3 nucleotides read TGTGCCAGCAGCTCGGGACTAGCGGGGGGGCGAGAGCAGTTCTTC.

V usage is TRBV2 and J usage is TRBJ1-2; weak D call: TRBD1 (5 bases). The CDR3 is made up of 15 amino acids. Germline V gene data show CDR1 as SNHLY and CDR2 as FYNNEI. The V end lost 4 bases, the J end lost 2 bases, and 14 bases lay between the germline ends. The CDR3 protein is CASSGGLGQNYGYTF. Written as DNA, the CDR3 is TGTGCCAGCAGTGGAGGTTTGGGGCAGAACTATGGCTACACCTTC.

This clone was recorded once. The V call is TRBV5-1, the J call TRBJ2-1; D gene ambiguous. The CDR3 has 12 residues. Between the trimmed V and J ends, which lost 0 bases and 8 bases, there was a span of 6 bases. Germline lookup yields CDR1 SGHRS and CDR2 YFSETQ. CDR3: CASSLARDEQFF. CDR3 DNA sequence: TGCGCCAGCAGCTTGGCCCGGGATGAGCAGTTCTTC.

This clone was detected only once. CDR3 loop: CASSRQISPDYGYTF. CDR3 nucleotides: TGTGCCAGTAGTAGGCAAATATCCCCTGACTATGGCTACACCTTC. The rearrangement uses TRBV19 and TRBJ1-2; D gene unclear. V was trimmed by 4 bases and J by 3 bases, leaving 15 bases between them. CDR1 LNHDA and CDR2 SQIVND come from the germline V gene (reference sequence). There are 15 residues in the CDR3.

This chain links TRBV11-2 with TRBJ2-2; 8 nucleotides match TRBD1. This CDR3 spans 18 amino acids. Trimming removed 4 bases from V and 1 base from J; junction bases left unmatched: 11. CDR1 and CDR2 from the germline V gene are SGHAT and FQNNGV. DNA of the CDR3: TGTGCCAGCAGCTCCTTGTCAGGGGGCGAATGGAACACCGGGGAGCTGTTTTTT. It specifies CASSSLSGGEWNTGELFF.

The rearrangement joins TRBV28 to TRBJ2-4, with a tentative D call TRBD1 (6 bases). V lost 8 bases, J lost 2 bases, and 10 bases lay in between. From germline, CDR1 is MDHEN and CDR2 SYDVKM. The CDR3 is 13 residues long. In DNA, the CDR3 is TGTGCCAGCTTGGACAGTACCAAAAACATTCAGTACTTC. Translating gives CASLDSTKNIQYF.

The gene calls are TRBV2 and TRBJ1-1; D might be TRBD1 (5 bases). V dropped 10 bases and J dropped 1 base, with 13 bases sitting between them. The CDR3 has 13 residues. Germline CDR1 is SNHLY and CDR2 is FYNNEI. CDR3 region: CATLPDRNTEAFF. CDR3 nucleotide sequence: TGTGCCACCCTGCCAGACAGGAACACTGAAGCTTTCTTT.

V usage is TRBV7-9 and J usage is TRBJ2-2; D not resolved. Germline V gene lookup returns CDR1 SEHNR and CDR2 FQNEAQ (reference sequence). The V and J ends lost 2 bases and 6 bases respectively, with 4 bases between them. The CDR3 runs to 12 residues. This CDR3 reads CASSLHPGELFF. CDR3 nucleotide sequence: TGTGCCAGCAGCTTACATCCCGGGGAGCTGTTTTTT.

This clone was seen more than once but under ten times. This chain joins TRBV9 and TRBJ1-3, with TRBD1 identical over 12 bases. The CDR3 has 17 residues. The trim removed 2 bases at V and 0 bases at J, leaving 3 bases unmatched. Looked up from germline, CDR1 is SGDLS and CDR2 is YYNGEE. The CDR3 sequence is CASSVGTGGNSGNTIYF. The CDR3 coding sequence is TGTGCCAGCAGCGTCGGGACAGGGGGCAACTCTGGAAACACCATATATTTT.

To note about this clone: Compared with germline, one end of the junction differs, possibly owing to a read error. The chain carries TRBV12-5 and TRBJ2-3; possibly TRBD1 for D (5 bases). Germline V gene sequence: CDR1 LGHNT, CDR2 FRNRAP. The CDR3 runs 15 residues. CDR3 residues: CASGPGLISTGTQYF. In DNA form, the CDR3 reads TGTGCTAGTGGGCCTGGGCTGATTAGCACAGGTACGCAGTATTTT.

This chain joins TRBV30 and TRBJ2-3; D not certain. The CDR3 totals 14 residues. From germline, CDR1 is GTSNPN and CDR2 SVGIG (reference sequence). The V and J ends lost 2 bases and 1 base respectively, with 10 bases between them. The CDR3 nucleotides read TGTGCCTGGAGTCAGATCTCTGGCACAGATACGCAGTATTTT. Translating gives CAWSQISGTDTQYF.

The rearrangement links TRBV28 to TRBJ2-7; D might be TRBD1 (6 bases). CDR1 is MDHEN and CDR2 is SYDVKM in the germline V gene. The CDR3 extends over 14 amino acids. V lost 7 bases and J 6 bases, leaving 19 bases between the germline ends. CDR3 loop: CASTQGGQVFEQYF. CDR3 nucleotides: TGTGCCAGCACCCAAGGGGGACAAGTCTTCGAGCAGTACTTC.

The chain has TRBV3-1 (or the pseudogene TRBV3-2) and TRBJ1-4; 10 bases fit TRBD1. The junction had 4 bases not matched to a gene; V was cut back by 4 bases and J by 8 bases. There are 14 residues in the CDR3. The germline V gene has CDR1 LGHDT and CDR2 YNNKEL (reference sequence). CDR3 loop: CASSRGQGYEKLFF. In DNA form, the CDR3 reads TGTGCCAGCAGCCGGGGACAGGGGTACGAAAAACTGTTTTTT.

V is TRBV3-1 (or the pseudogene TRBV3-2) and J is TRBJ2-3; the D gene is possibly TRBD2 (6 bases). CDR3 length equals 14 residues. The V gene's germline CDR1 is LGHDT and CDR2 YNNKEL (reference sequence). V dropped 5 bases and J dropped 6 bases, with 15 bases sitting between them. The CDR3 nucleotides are TGTGCCAGCAGCTTAGGGAGGTGGGCCGATACGCAGTATTTT. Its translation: CASSLGRWADTQYF.

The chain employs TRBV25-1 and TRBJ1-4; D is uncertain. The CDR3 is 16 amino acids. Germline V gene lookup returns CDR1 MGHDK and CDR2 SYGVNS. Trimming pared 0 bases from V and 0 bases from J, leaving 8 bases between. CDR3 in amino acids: CASSEYVGATNEKLFF. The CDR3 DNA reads TGTGCCAGCAGTGAATACGTCGGGGCAACTAATGAAAAACTGTTTTTT.

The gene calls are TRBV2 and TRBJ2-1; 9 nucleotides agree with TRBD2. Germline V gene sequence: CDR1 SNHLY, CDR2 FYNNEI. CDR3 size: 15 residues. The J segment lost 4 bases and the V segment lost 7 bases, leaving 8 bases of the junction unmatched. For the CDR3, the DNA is TGTGCCAGCAAGGCGCGGGGGGGCCCGTACAATGAGCAGTTCTTC. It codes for CASKARGGPYNEQFF.

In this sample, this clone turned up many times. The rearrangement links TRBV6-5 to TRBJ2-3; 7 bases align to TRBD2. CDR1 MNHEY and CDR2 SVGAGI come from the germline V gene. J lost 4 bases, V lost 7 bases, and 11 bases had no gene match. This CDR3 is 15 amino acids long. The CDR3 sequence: CASILGGSRPDTQYF. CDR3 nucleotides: TGTGCCAGCATCCTGGGGGGGAGCAGGCCAGATACGCAGTATTTT.

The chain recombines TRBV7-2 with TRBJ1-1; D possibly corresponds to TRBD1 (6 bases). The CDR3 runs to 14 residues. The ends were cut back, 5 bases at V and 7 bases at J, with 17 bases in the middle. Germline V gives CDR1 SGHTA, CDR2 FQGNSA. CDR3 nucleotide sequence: TGTGCCAGCAGCCCGGACAGCCTCAATATTGAAGCTTTCTTT. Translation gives CASSPDSLNIEAFF. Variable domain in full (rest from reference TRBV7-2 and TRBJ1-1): GAGVSQSPSNKVTEKGKDVELRCDPISGHTALYWYRQSLGQGLEFLIYFQGNSAPDKSGLPSDRFSAERTGGSVSTLTIQRTQQEDSAVYLCASSPDSLNIEAFFGQGTRLTVV.

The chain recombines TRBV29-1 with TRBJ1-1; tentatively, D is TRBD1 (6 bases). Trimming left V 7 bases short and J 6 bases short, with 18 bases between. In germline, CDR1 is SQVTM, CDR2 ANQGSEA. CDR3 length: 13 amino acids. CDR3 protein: CSGSLQGKAEAFF. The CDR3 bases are TGCAGCGGAAGTCTACAGGGAAAGGCTGAAGCTTTCTTT.

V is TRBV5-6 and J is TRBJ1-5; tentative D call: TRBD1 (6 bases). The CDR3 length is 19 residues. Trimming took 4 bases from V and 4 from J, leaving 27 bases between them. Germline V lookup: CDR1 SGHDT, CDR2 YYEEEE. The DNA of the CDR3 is TGTGCCAGCAGCGCCCTTTCCTTTGGGACACGCACTTCAAATCAGCCCCAGCATTTT. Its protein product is CASSALSFGTRTSNQPQHF.

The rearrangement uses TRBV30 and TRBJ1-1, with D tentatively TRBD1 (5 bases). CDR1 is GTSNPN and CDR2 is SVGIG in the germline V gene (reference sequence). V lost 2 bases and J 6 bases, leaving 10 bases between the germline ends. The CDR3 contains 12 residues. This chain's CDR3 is CAWSSRGSEAFF. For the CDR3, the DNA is TGTGCCTGGAGTTCGCGGGGGTCTGAAGCTTTCTTT.

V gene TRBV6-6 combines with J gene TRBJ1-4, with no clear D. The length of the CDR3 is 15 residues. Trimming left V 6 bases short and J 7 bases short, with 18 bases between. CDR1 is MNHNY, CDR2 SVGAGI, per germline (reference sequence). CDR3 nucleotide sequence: TGTGCCAGCAGCCCTGGCCGGGTGAGCGGTGAAAAACTGTTTTTT. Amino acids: CASSPGRVSGEKLFF.